The 24 T cell receptor beta chains presented below share a single source sample, sequenced in a study of T cell changes during pregnancy in multiple sclerosis. Generated by immunoSEQ multiplex PCR, the TCRdb table keeps only in-frame clones and is missing some. The sample shows 35,000 or so clones, 88% of them seen only once. The specimen comprised CD4+ T cells from peripheral blood mononuclear cells, sampled in the first trimester of pregnancy. The receptors derive from a female donor with multiple sclerosis, enrolled in a pregnancy study.

The chain joins TRBV7-3 to TRBJ1-2, with 9 bases identical to TRBD1. There are 13 residues in the CDR3. The ends lost 5 bases at V and 6 bases at J; junction bases unmatched: 4. In germline, CDR1 is SGHTA, CDR2 FQGTGA. For the CDR3, the DNA is TGTGCCAGCAGCAAACGGACAGGGGATGGCTACACCTTC. Amino acids: CASSKRTGDGYTF.

This chain joins TRBV7-9 and TRBJ2-3; 10 bases are a match to TRBD1. J was trimmed by 2 bases and V by 5 bases; bases with no gene match: 7. The CDR3 is 16 amino acids. Germline V lookup: CDR1 SEHNR, CDR2 FQNEAQ (reference sequence). The CDR3 protein is CASSPRDRGPTDTQYF. Written as DNA, the CDR3 is TGTGCCAGCAGCCCCCGGGACAGGGGCCCCACAGATACGCAGTATTTT.

This chain connects TRBV30 to TRBJ1-1; 7 bases are shared with TRBD1. The germline V gene has CDR1 GTSNPN and CDR2 SVGIG (reference sequence). The CDR3 loop spans 15 amino acids. The V segment lost 5 bases and the J segment 1 base; nucleotides outside the gene matches: 10. In DNA, the CDR3 is TGTGCCTGGGCCCTCCTTACAGGGGCGAACACTGAAGCTTTCTTT. It codes for CAWALLTGANTEAFF.

The gene calls are TRBV2 and TRBJ2-3; 9 nucleotides agree with TRBD2. V lost 6 bases, J lost 6 bases, and 7 bases stayed unmatched. The CDR3 totals 14 residues. Germline CDR1 reads SNHLY; CDR2 reads FYNNEI. CDR3 loop: CASSGPAGGDTQYF. The CDR3 DNA reads TGTGCCAGCAGCGGGCCGGCGGGAGGGGATACGCAGTATTTT. Drawing the rest from reference TRBV2 and TRBJ2-3, the complete variable domain is EPEVTQTPSHQVTQMGQEVILRCVPISNHLYFYWYRQILGQKVEFLVSFYNNEISEKSEIFDDQFSVERPDGSNFTLKIRSTKLEDSAMYFCASSGPAGGDTQYFGPGTRLTVL.

The chain has TRBV5-1 and TRBJ1-1; TRBD1 aligns across 8 bases. The CDR3 runs to 14 residues. The V and J ends lost 5 bases and 1 base, in that order; junction bases with no gene match: 4. Germline assignment: CDR1 SGHRS and CDR2 YFSETQ. DNA for the CDR3: TGCGCCAGCAGACCCCAGGGGGCGAACACTGAAGCTTTCTTT. It codes for CASRPQGANTEAFF. Looking up the rest from reference TRBV5-1 and TRBJ1-1 gives the full variable domain: KAGVTQTPRYLIKTRGQQVTLSCSPISGHRSVSWYQQTPGQGLQFLFEYFSETQRNKGNFPGRFSGRQFSNSRSEMNVSTLELGDSALYLCASRPQGANTEAFFGQGTRLTVV.

This clone was seen once. This chain links TRBV18 with TRBJ1-2; 8 bases line up with TRBD1. Germline CDR1 is KGHSH and CDR2 is LQKENI. This CDR3 is 17 amino acids long. V gave up 3 bases and J gave up 5 bases; unmatched junction bases: 14. The CDR3 DNA reads as TGTGCCAGCTCACCTGGACAGGGCAAACGGTTGGGGTATGGCTACACCTTC. It yields the protein CASSPGQGKRLGYGYTF.

V and J are TRBV5-6 and TRBJ1-1; D is perhaps TRBD1 (6 bases). In germline, CDR1 is SGHDT, CDR2 YYEEEE. The CDR3 consists of 14 residues. V lost 3 bases and J lost 1, with 10 bases in between. The CDR3 DNA reads as TGTGCCAGCAGCTCACAGGGCAGGAACACTGAAGCTTTCTTT. Protein product: CASSSQGRNTEAFF.

V is TRBV2 and J is TRBJ1-4; TRBD1 matches at 9 bases. CDR3 length: 13 amino acids. Germline CDR1 SNHLY, CDR2 FYNNEI. V lost 5 bases and J lost 8; bases outside the gene matches: 3. The CDR3 is CASSRDRVEKLFF. The CDR3 DNA reads TGTGCCAGCAGTCGGGACAGGGTCGAAAAACTGTTTTTT.

The V and J genes are TRBV5-5 and TRBJ1-5; no reliable D call. The V end was cut by 0 bases, the J end by 7 bases, with 8 bases between. The CDR3 is 13 amino acids. CDR1 is SGHKS, CDR2 YYEKEE, per germline (reference sequence). The CDR3 region has the DNA TGTGCCAGCAGCTTGGAAACAGTGCAGCCCCAGCATTTT. It translates to CASSLETVQPQHF. The variable domain in full, with the rest retrieved from reference TRBV5-5 and TRBJ1-5, is DAGVTQSPTHLIKTRGQQVTLRCSPISGHKSVSWYQQVLGQGPQFIFQYYEKEERGRGNFPDRFSARQFPNYSSELNVNALLLGDSALYLCASSLETVQPQHFGDGTRLSIL.

Here the CDR3 reads CSVENLDRGGGYTF. The CDR3 DNA is TGCAGCGTTGAAAACCTCGACAGGGGCGGTGGCTACACCTTC. The chain couples TRBV29-1 to TRBJ1-2, with 8 bases lining up with TRBD1. The CDR3 length is 14 residues. Germline CDR1 SQVTM, CDR2 ANQGSEA. V dropped 2 bases and J dropped 7; count of bases not matched to a gene: 9.

CDR3 residues: CSGGTSGNNEQFF. The CDR3 region has the DNA TGCAGCGGGGGGACTAGCGGTAACAATGAGCAGTTCTTC. The rearrangement links TRBV29-1 to TRBJ2-1, with TRBD2 identical over 11 bases. V lost 7 bases to trimming and J lost 5 bases; unmatched junction nucleotides: 4. The CDR3 totals 13 residues. Germline lookup yields CDR1 SQVTM and CDR2 ANQGSEA.

The chain joins TRBV19 to TRBJ1-5; weak D call: TRBD1 (5 bases). The CDR3 consists of 12 residues. CDR1 LNHDA and CDR2 SQIVND come from the germline V gene (reference sequence). Trimming shortened V by 3 bases and J by 9 bases, and 9 bases separated the two germline ends. The CDR3 bases are TGTGCCAGTAGTATGAGAGACAGGCCCCAGCATTTT. Protein: CASSMRDRPQHF.

This clone was observed a few times. The CDR3 coding sequence is TGTGCCAGCAGTTACAGGGGGTCAGGGGGTAAGACTGAAGCTTTCTTT. It is translated as CASSYRGSGGKTEAFF. The chain recombines TRBV6-5 with TRBJ1-1; TRBD1 matches at 7 bases. Germline V gene data show CDR1 as MNHEY and CDR2 as SVGAGI. This CDR3 has 16 residues. V was clipped by 2 bases and J by 5 bases; unmatched bases: 11.

The chain links TRBV18 to TRBJ2-3; the match to TRBD2 covers 11 bases. The CDR3 extends over 16 amino acids. V shed 3 bases and J 0 bases; nucleotides not matched to a gene: 2. Germline loops: CDR1 KGHSH, CDR2 LQKENI. The CDR3, as DNA: TGTGCCAGCTCACCCTGGACTAGCGGGAGCACAGATACGCAGTATTTT. Its protein product is CASSPWTSGSTDTQYF.

The rearrangement uses TRBV29-1 and TRBJ2-5, with D unresolved. This CDR3 is 13 amino acids long. Germline-derived CDR1 and CDR2 are SQVTM and ANQGSEA. Trimming pared 3 bases from V and 4 bases from J, leaving 12 bases between. CDR3 in DNA: TGCAGCGTTGATCCGGCAGGTGTAGAGACCCAGTACTTC. Its translation: CSVDPAGVETQYF.

The chain recombines TRBV29-1 with TRBJ1-2, with D perhaps matching TRBD1 (6 bases). Deletions cut 6 bases from V and 3 bases from J, with 14 bases between. The CDR3 runs 13 residues. Germline loops: CDR1 SQVTM, CDR2 ANQGSEA. CDR3 sequence reads: CSVRGSGDYGYTF. CDR3 bases: TGCAGCGTCAGGGGCAGTGGGGACTATGGCTACACCTTC.

V gene TRBV10-3 combines with J gene TRBJ2-2; 11 nucleotides align to TRBD2. Germline lookup yields CDR1 ENHRY and CDR2 SYGVKD. The J segment lost 2 bases and the V segment lost 11 bases, leaving 16 bases of the junction unmatched. This CDR3 is 18 amino acids long. In DNA, the CDR3 is TGTGCCTCGGCCCTTCCCATAGCGGGAGGGATCAACACCGGGGAGCTGTTTTTT. Its protein product is CASALPIAGGINTGELFF.

CDR3 coding DNA: TGTGCCAGCAGCCTTCAGGGGGCAGGCTATGGCTACACCTTC. It yields the protein CASSLQGAGYGYTF. The chain has TRBV6-1 and TRBJ1-2, with 8 bases identical to TRBD1. V was pared by 6 bases and J by 4 bases, with 7 bases of the junction left unmatched. Germline CDR1 reads MNHNS; CDR2 reads SASEGT. The CDR3 has 14 amino acids.

The V and J genes are TRBV27 and TRBJ1-1; a weak D match, TRBD1 (5 bases). Germline V CDR1 and CDR2: MNHEY, SMNVEV (reference sequence). Deletions cut 11 bases from V and 5 bases from J, with 18 bases between. This CDR3 has 13 amino acids. CDR3 DNA: TGTGCCGTGGAGGGGAGGGGACGAACTGAAGCTTTCTTT. Amino acids: CAVEGRGRTEAFF.

The chain recombines TRBV11-2 with TRBJ2-1; 9 bases line up with TRBD2. Germline V CDR1 and CDR2: SGHAT, FQNNGV. The V and J ends lost 0 bases and 13 bases, in that order; junction bases with no gene match: 10. The CDR3 consists of 15 residues. The CDR3 bases are TGTGCCAGCAGCTTAGATCCCGGTAGCGGGAGAATCCAGTTCTTC. This encodes CASSLDPGSGRIQFF.

V and J are TRBV6-1 and TRBJ1-5; D gene uncertain. Per the germline V gene, CDR1 is MNHNS and CDR2 is SASEGT. V dropped 5 bases and J dropped 4 bases, with 12 bases sitting between them. This CDR3 spans 14 amino acids. The CDR3 loop reads CASSISPLNQPQHF. The CDR3 DNA follows: TGTGCCAGCAGTATTTCTCCTCTAAATCAGCCCCAGCATTTT.

The chain carries TRBV5-1 and TRBJ2-5; no reliable D call. The germline V and J ends were trimmed by 4 bases and 5 bases, with 9 bases remaining between them. CDR1 and CDR2 (germline): SGHRS, YFSETQ. The length of the CDR3 is 12 residues. CDR3 region: CASSRPEETQYF. The CDR3 coding sequence is TGCGCCAGCAGCCGCCCCGAGGAGACCCAGTACTTC. The full variable domain, completed using reference TRBV5-1 and TRBJ2-5, is KAGVTQTPRYLIKTRGQQVTLSCSPISGHRSVSWYQQTPGQGLQFLFEYFSETQRNKGNFPGRFSGRQFSNSRSEMNVSTLELGDSALYLCASSRPEETQYFGPGTRLLVL.

The gene calls are TRBV5-1 and TRBJ2-3; 9 bases are shared with TRBD1. J gave up 3 bases and V 4 bases, and 6 bases lay outside the gene matches. The CDR3 covers 15 residues. Germline CDR1 and CDR2: SGHRS and YFSETQ. CDR3 residues: CASSRPGQGTDTQYF. In DNA form, the CDR3 reads TGCGCCAGCAGCCGCCCGGGACAGGGAACAGATACGCAGTATTTT. The whole variable domain, remainder taken from reference TRBV5-1 and TRBJ2-3, is KAGVTQTPRYLIKTRGQQVTLSCSPISGHRSVSWYQQTPGQGLQFLFEYFSETQRNKGNFPGRFSGRQFSNSRSEMNVSTLELGDSALYLCASSRPGQGTDTQYFGPGTRLTVL.

This chain uses TRBV2 with TRBJ1-1; 9 bases agree with TRBD1. V gave up 3 bases and J gave up 3 bases; unmatched junction bases: 11. CDR1 SNHLY and CDR2 FYNNEI come from the germline V gene. This CDR3 comprises 17 residues. For the CDR3, the DNA is TGTGCCAGCAGTGATGGGACAGGGACCAATGTTCACACTGAAGCTTTCTTT. Its protein product is CASSDGTGTNVHTEAFF.